This T cell receptor (beta chain) appears in the sequencing data of a study of blood T cell repertoires in COVID-19. Study-level background: COVID-19 samples, acute and convalescent, were from the United States, Italy and Spain. PBMCs, B-cell-depleted T cells, or T cells provided the cDNA or gDNA that made up the material.

In germline, CDR1 is SNHLY, CDR2 FYNNEI. Trimming cost V 3 bases and J 0 bases, with 11 bases left between them. The CDR3 consists of 15 residues. Per the original methods: Using reference gene primer amplification, nucleated cell counts were estimated. Libraries were prepared by immunoSEQ multiplex PCR; TCRdb keeps only in-frame clonotypes and omits some of them. The V and J calls and clone size were taken over from that table, and D and trimming were inferred from the DNA. This table has roughly 200,000 clones, roughly 86% appearing once. The chain is built from TRBV2 and TRBJ1-1, with D perhaps TRBD1 (6 bases). This sequence was found in a man between 18 and 29 years old with active or convalescent COVID-19. The sample taken for sequencing was peripheral blood. The CDR3 loop is CASSERTAMNTEAFF. The CDR3 DNA is TGTGCCAGCAGTGAGCGGACAGCCATGAACACTGAAGCTTTCTTT. Filled out from reference TRBV2 and TRBJ1-1, the complete variable domain reads EPEVTQTPSHQVTQMGQEVILRCVPISNHLYFYWYRQILGQKVEFLVSFYNNEISEKSEIFDDQFSVERPDGSNFTLKIRSTKLEDSAMYFCASSERTAMNTEAFFGQGTRLTVV.